These T cell receptor beta chains were read from a single sample in a study of T cells after yellow fever vaccination. TCRdb ran MiXCR on the 5' RACE reads and lists one entry per CDR3 protein. Among approximately 550,000 distinct CDR3 sequences listed, 19% were seen once. Sequencing used PBMCs, obtained 15 days after the yellow fever booster vaccination. Receptors were obtained from a man aged 25-45 years who received the YFV17D yellow fever vaccine. The CDR3 runs from the conserved cysteine through the conserved F or W. The D gene is left open where the match is weak. Only part of the rows carry a size: once, few, many, or a class if the clone is expanded.

V gene	CDR3 length	D gene	J gene	clone size	CDR3 DNA	CDR3 protein
TRBV6-2/TRBV6-3	15	.	TRBJ2-1	few	TGTGCCAGCAGTTACGGCCCGACCCCGTACAATGAGCAGTTCTTC	CASSYGPTPYNEQFF
TRBV7-2	16	TRBD2	TRBJ2-3	.	TGTGCCAGCAGCTTAGTTACGGGGGGGCTCACAGATACGCAGTATTTT	CASSLVTGGLTDTQYF
TRBV5-1	16	.	TRBJ2-5	.	TGCGCCAGCAGCTCGGATATCAGCGACCCCCAAGAGACCCAGTACTTC	CASSSDISDPQETQYF
TRBV11-2	13	.	TRBJ2-3	.	TGTGCCAGCCGGGGAGTCGGATCAGATACGCAGTATTTT	CASRGVGSDTQYF
TRBV20-1	16	.	TRBJ2-7	.	TGCAGTGCTAGAGATATCGGGGGACTTTTCTCCTACGAGCAGTACTTC	CSARDIGGLFSYEQYF
TRBV29-1	12	.	TRBJ1-1	.	TGCAGCGCATCCTATGAATCTACTGAAGCTTTCTTT	CSASYESTEAFF
TRBV10-2	14	.	TRBJ2-7	few	TGCGCCAGCGTTGGACCGGGACACTTCTACGAGCAGTACTTC	CASVGPGHFYEQYF
TRBV4-3	15	.	TRBJ2-5	.	TGCGCCAGCAGCCGACGTCCGACAGGAGAAGAGACCCAGTACTTC	CASSRRPTGEETQYF
TRBV12-3/TRBV12-4	16	TRBD2	TRBJ2-1	.	TGTGCCAGCAGTTCTCCGACTAGCCCTACGTACAATGAGCAGTTCTTC	CASSSPTSPTYNEQFF
TRBV5-1	17	TRBD2	TRBJ2-7	.	TGCGCCAGCAGCTTGCTGAGCCGACGAACGACTAGCTCTACGCAGTACTTC	CASSLLSRRTTSSTQYF
TRBV7-2	14	TRBD2	TRBJ2-7	.	TGTGCCAGCAGCTTTAGCGGGAGGTTGTACGAGCAGTACTTC	CASSFSGRLYEQYF
TRBV20-1	16	TRBD2	TRBJ2-1	few	TGCAGTGCTCAATCCGGGGGGCTAGCGGGAGTGGCTGGGCAGTTCTTC	CSAQSGGLAGVAGQFF
TRBV7-8	14	.	TRBJ1-2	few	TGTGCCAGCAGCCAAGCAGTAGTACTCTATGGCTACACCTTC	CASSQAVVLYGYTF
TRBV6-1	16	.	TRBJ2-4	.	TGTGCCAGCAGTGGACCGCTCACCCTAGCCAAAAACATTCAGTACTTC	CASSGPLTLAKNIQYF
TRBV7-8	12	.	TRBJ2-7	.	TGTGCCAGGGGCCCCGGGACTTACGAGCAGTACTTC	CARGPGTYEQYF
TRBV12-3/TRBV12-4	13	.	TRBJ2-2	.	TGTGCCAGCAGCAACTATGACACCGGGGAGCTGTTTTTT	CASSNYDTGELFF
TRBV7-9	14	TRBD1	TRBJ2-2	.	TGTGCCAGCAGCTGGACAGGGTGGTCCGGGGAGCTGTTTTTT	CASSWTGWSGELFF
TRBV15	14	.	TRBJ2-7	.	TGTGCCACCAGTCCAGGGGATAGCGGATACGAGCAGTACTTC	CATSPGDSGYEQYF
TRBV5-1	17	.	TRBJ2-3	.	TGCGCCAGCAGCTTGCTTGATAGTAGTCGTAGACCAGATACGCAGTATTTT	CASSLLDSSRRPDTQYF
TRBV20-1	13	.	TRBJ2-1	few	TGCAGTGCTCCCTCCGAGGTCTACAATGAGCAGTTCTTC	CSAPSEVYNEQFF
TRBV20-1	11	.	TRBJ1-2	.	TGCAGTTGGCGGAGTACCTATGGCTACACCTTC	CSWRSTYGYTF
TRBV6-5	16	.	TRBJ2-7	few	TGTGCCAGCAGATACAGGACTGGGCCCCCCCCCTACGAGCAGTACTTC	CASRYRTGPPPYEQYF
TRBV28	13	.	TRBJ2-5	.	TGTGCCAGCAGTTCCCGCCCCCAAGAGACCCAGTACTTC	CASSSRPQETQYF
TRBV7-9	14	TRBD1	TRBJ2-5	few	TGTGCCAGCAGGGACGGACAGGGATCAGAGACCCAGTACTTC	CASRDGQGSETQYF
TRBV6-5	13	.	TRBJ2-3	.	TGTGCCAGCAGTTACGCCAGGCCCTTACCACAGTATTTT	CASSYARPLPQYF
TRBV7-2	15	.	TRBJ2-5	few	TGTGCCAGCAGCTTAGCGCTCTCGAGGGTGGAGACCCAGTACTTC	CASSLALSRVETQYF
TRBV15	14	.	TRBJ2-1	.	TGTGCCACCAGCAGGGATATGAGTGTGCGGGAGCAGTTCTTC	CATSRDMSVREQFF
TRBV19	14	.	TRBJ2-3	.	TGTGCCAGTAGTATAGCGGGCGGAGCAGATACGCAGTATTTT	CASSIAGGADTQYF
TRBV10-3	13	TRBD1	TRBJ2-1	.	TGTGCCATCAGCAATACAGGGGGCGGTGAGCAGTTCTTC	CAISNTGGGEQFF
TRBV10-3	14	TRBD1	TRBJ2-3	.	TGTGCCATCAGTGGTGGACAGGGAACAGATACGCAGTATTTT	CAISGGQGTDTQYF
TRBV20-1	16	TRBD2	TRBJ2-5	few	TGCAGTGCTAGAGACGTCCGGGGAGGGCCGGGGGAGACCCAGTACTTC	CSARDVRGGPGETQYF
TRBV7-9	16	.	TRBJ2-5	.	TGTGCCAGCAGCTCCGGCCGGACCCAGTACCAAGAGACCCAGTACTTC	CASSSGRTQYQETQYF
TRBV20-1	12	.	TRBJ2-1	few	TGCAGTGCTAGAGCCCCCAACAATGAGCAGTTCTTC	CSARAPNNEQFF
TRBV12-3/TRBV12-4	13	.	TRBJ1-2	few	TGTGCCAGCAGTTTTCGGTGGGACTATGGCTACACCTTC	CASSFRWDYGYTF
TRBV7-6	12	.	TRBJ2-7	few	TGTGCCTCGGGGGCCGGGGCCGACGAGCAGTACTTC	CASGAGADEQYF
TRBV18	14	.	TRBJ2-3	.	TGTGCCAGCTCACCACCGATGGCCCCAGATACGCAGTATTTT	CASSPPMAPDTQYF
TRBV12-5	18	TRBD1	TRBJ2-3	.	TGTGCTAGTGGTTTTGAAAACAAGGGGGCTCAGGGCATGGATACGCAGTATTTT	CASGFENKGAQGMDTQYF
TRBV4-2	14	.	TRBJ2-3	.	TGTGCCATCAGCCGCGGGCCCCTCTGCGATACGCAGTATTTT	CAISRGPLCDTQYF
TRBV5-1	15	.	TRBJ2-2	few	TGCGCCAGCAGACCCGAGGGAGTCCTCGCCGGGGAGCTGTTTTTT	CASRPEGVLAGELFF
TRBV11-1	18	TRBD2	TRBJ2-1	few	TGTGCCAGCAGCCCTTTAATCGCCGGGACTAGCGGGAGAGTCCGGCAGTTCTTC	CASSPLIAGTSGRVRQFF
TRBV9	16	TRBD1	TRBJ2-7	.	TGTGCCAGCAGCGTAGGGGGGCGGACAGGGGGCGCGGAGCAGTACTTC	CASSVGGRTGGAEQYF
TRBV15	14	TRBD2	TRBJ2-7	.	TGTGCCACCAGCGAGCGGGAGAAGTCCTACGAGCAGTACTTC	CATSEREKSYEQYF
TRBV3-1	14	.	TRBJ2-7	.	TGTGCCAGCAGCCATAGGGAACACCACTACGAGCAGTACTTC	CASSHREHHYEQYF
TRBV30	13	.	TRBJ1-1	few	TGTGCCTGGAGTTGGAACCGAGGGGCTGAAGCTTTCTTT	CAWSWNRGAEAFF
TRBV3-1	13	.	TRBJ2-1	.	TGTGCCAGCAGCCAAGAGGGGGGTGCGGTGCAGTTCTTC	CASSQEGGAVQFF
TRBV2	10	.	TRBJ2-4	few	TGTGCCAGCGAAAGAAACATTCAGTACTTC	CASERNIQYF
TRBV7-3	13	.	TRBJ1-5	many	TGTGCCAGCAGCTACGGCGGCAATCAGCCCCAGCATTTT	CASSYGGNQPQHF
TRBV28	14	.	TRBJ2-7	few	TGTGCCAGCAGTCCCAGCAGGGTCTCCTACGAGCAGTACTTC	CASSPSRVSYEQYF
TRBV6-1	13	TRBD1	TRBJ1-1	.	TGTGCCAGCAACCTTGGACAGGTTGCAGGGGCTTTCTTT	CASNLGQVAGAFF
TRBV7-2	15	.	TRBJ1-1	few	TGTGCCAGCAGCTCTACGCCCGGTATTGACACTGAAGCTTTCTTT	CASSSTPGIDTEAFF
TRBV12-3/TRBV12-4	16	.	TRBJ2-3	few	TGTGCCAGCAGTTTGCGGACCCCCCGGGGCTCAGATACGCAGTATTTT	CASSLRTPRGSDTQYF
TRBV7-8	15	.	TRBJ2-2	.	TGTGCCAGCACACTCATGGGAGGAGGAGCCGGGGAGCTGTTTTTT	CASTLMGGGAGELFF
TRBV5-1	14	.	TRBJ2-7	few	TGCGCCAGCAGCTTGGAAGGTCTGTTGCACGAGCAGTACTTC	CASSLEGLLHEQYF
TRBV7-9	14	.	TRBJ2-5	.	TGTGCCAGCAGCCCGAGTATTCTACAAGAGACCCAGTACTTC	CASSPSILQETQYF
TRBV5-1	13	.	TRBJ2-1	few	TGCGCCAGCAAGCAGGATGGTTACAATGAGCAGTTCTTC	CASKQDGYNEQFF
TRBV20-1	13	.	TRBJ1-1	few	TGCAGTGCTAGAGATCCGGAGTACAGGGAAGCTTTCTTT	CSARDPEYREAFF
TRBV6-5	15	.	TRBJ2-7	few	TGTGCCAGCAGTTACTCTGTCCGCGGTAGGGACGAGCAGTACTTC	CASSYSVRGRDEQYF
TRBV29-1	13	TRBD2	TRBJ2-7	.	TGCAGCGTCGACGGGACTAGCCGGGGCGAGCAGTACTTC	CSVDGTSRGEQYF
TRBV12-3/TRBV12-4	16	TRBD2	TRBJ2-3	few	TGTGCCAGCAGCTCCTCTAGCGGGAGTTGGGAAGATACGCAGTATTTT	CASSSSSGSWEDTQYF